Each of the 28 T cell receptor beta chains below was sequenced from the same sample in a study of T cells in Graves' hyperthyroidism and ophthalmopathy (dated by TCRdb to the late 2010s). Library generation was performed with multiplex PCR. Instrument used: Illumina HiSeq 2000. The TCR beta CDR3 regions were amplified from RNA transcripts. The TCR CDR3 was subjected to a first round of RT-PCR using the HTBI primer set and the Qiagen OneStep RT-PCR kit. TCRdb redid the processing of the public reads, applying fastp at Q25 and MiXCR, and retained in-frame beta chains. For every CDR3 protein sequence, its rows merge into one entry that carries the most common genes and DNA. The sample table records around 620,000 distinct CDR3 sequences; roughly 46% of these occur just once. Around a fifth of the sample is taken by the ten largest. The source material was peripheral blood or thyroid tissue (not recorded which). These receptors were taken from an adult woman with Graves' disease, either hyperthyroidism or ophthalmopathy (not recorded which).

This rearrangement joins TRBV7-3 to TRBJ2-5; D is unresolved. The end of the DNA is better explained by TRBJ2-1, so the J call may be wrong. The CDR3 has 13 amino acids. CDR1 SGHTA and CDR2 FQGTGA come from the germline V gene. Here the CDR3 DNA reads TGTGCCAGCAGCACGACATTGGGCAATGAGCAGTTCTTC. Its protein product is CASSTTLGNEQFF.

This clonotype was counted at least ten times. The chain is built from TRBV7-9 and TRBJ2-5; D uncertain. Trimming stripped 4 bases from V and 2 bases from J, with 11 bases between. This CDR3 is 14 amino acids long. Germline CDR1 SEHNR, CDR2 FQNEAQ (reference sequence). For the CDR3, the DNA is TGTGCCAGCAGCTCGACGAGAGTACAAGAGACCCAGTACTTC. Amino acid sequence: CASSSTRVQETQYF.

CDR3 in DNA: TGTGCCATCAGTGACTCCGGGACAGGGACCTACGAGCAGTACTTC. It yields the protein CAISDSGTGTYEQYF. The V and J genes are TRBV10-3 and TRBJ2-7; 9 nucleotides align to TRBD1. Germline CDR1 and CDR2: ENHRY and SYGVKD. V shed 3 bases and J 2 bases; nucleotides not matched to a gene: 5. The CDR3 runs to 15 residues.

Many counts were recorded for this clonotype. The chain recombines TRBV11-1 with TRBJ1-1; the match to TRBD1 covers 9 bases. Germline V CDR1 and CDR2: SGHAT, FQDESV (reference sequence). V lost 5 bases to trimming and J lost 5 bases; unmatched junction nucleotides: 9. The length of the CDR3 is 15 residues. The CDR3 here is CASSPPTGGVTEAFF. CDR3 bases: TGTGCCAGCAGCCCTCCGACAGGGGGAGTGACTGAAGCTTTCTTT. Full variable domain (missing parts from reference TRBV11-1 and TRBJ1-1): EAEVAQSPRYKITEKSQAVAFWCDPISGHATLYWYRQILGQGPELLVQFQDESVVDDSQLPKDRFSAERLKGVDSTLKIQPAELGDSAMYLCASSPPTGGVTEAFFGQGTRLTVV.

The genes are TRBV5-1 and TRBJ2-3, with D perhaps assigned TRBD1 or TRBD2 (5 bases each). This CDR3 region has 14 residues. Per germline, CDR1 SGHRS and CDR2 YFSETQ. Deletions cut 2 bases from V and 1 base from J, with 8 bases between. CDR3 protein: CASSFRGGTDTQYF. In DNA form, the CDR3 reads TGCGCCAGCAGCTTCCGAGGGGGCACAGATACGCAGTATTTT.

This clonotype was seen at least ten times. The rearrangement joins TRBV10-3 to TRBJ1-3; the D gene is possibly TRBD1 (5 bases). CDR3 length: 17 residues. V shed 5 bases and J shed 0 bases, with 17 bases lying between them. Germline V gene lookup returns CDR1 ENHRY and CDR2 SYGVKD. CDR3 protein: CAISRSGTLDSGNTIYF. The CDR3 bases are TGTGCCATCAGTCGGTCCGGGACTCTCGACTCTGGAAACACCATATATTTT.

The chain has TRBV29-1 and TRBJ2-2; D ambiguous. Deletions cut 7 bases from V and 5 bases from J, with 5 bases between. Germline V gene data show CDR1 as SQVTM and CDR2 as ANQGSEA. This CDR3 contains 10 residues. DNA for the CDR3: TGCAGCGGTCAAACCGGGGAGCTGTTTTTT. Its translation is CSGQTGELFF.

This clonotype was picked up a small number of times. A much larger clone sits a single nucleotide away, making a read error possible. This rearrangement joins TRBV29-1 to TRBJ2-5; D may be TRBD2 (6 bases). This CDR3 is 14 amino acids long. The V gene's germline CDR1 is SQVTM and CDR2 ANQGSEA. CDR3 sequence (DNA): TGCAGCGTTGAAAGGAGACTAGAACAAGGGACCCAGTACTTC. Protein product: CSVERRLEQGTQYF.

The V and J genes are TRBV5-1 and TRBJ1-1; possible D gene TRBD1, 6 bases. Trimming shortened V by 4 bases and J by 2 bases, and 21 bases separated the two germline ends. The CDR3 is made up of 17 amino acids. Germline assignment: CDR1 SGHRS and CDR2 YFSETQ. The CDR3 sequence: CASSEQTGKGTNTEAFF. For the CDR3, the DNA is TGCGCCAGCAGCGAGCAGACAGGAAAGGGGACAAACACTGAAGCTTTCTTT. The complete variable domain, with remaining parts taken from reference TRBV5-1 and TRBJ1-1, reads KAGVTQTPRYLIKTRGQQVTLSCSPISGHRSVSWYQQTPGQGLQFLFEYFSETQRNKGNFPGRFSGRQFSNSRSEMNVSTLELGDSALYLCASSEQTGKGTNTEAFFGQGTRLTVV.

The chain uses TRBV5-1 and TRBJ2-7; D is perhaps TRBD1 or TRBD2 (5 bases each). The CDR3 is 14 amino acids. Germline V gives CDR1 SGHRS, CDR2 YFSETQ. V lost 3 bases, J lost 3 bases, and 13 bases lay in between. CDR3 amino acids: CASSWGPVRYEQYF. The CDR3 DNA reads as TGCGCCAGCAGCTGGGGACCCGTTCGCTACGAGCAGTACTTC.

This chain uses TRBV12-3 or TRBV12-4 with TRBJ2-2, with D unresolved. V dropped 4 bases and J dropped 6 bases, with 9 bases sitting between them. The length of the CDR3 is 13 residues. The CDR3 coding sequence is TGTGCCAGCAGTTCCCCAACGGCCGGGGAGCTGTTTTTT. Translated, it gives CASSSPTAGELFF.

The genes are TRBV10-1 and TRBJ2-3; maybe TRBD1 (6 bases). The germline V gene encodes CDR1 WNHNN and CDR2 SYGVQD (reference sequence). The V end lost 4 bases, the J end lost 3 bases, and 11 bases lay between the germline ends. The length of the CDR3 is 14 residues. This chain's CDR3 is CASSVTGWTDTQYF. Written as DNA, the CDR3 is TGCGCCAGCAGTGTAACAGGGTGGACAGATACGCAGTATTTT.

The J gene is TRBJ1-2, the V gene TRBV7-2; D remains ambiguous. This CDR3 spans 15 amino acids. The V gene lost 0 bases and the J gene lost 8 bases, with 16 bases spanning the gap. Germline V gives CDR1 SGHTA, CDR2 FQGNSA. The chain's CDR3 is CASSLAHLSPRGYTF. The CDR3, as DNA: TGTGCCAGCAGCTTAGCGCATTTATCCCCCCGCGGCTACACCTTC.

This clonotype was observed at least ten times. This CDR3 reads CASRPRGPTEAFF. CDR3 DNA sequence: TGTGCCAGCAGGCCTCGGGGCCCCACTGAAGCTTTCTTT. The rearrangement uses TRBV2 and TRBJ1-1; TRBD1 might be the D (5 bases). The CDR3 length is 13 residues. V lost 6 bases and J 4 bases, leaving 12 bases between the germline ends. Germline loops: CDR1 SNHLY, CDR2 FYNNEI.

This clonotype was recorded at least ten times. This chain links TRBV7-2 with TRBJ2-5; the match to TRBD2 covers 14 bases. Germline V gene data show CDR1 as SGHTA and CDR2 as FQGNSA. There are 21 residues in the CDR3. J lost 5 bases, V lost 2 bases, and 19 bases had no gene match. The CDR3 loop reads CASSLTLGLAGGTSFGETQYF. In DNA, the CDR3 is TGTGCCAGCAGCTTAACTCTAGGACTAGCGGGAGGAACAAGCTTTGGTGAGACCCAGTACTTC.

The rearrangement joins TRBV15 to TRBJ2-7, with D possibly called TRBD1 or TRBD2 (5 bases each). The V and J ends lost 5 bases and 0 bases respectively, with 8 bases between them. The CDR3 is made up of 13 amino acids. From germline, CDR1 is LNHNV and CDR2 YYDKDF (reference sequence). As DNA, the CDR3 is TGTGCCACCAGCGGGGACCGCTCCTACGAGCAGTACTTC. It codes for CATSGDRSYEQYF.

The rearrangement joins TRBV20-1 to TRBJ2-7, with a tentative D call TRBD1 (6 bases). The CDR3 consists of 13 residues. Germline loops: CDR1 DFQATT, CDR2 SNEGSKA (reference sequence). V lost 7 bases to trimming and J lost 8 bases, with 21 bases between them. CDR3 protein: CSVVSGDQPQQYF. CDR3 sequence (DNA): TGCAGTGTCGTTTCAGGGGATCAGCCCCAGCAGTACTTC.

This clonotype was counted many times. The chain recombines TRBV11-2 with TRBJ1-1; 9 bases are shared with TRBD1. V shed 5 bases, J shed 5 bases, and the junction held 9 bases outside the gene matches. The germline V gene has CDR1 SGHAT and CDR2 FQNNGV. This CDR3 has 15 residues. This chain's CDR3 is CASSLLGQGATEAFF. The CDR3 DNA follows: TGTGCCAGCAGCCTGTTGGGACAGGGCGCGACTGAAGCTTTCTTT.

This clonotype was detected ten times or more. The CDR3 DNA follows: TGTGCCAGCAGTCTCCGGGACGGTGGTATGCGGGGCTACACCTTC. Its protein is CASSLRDGGMRGYTF. The rearrangement links TRBV12-3 or TRBV12-4 to TRBJ1-2, with D possibly TRBD1 on 5 matching bases. Trimming took 5 bases from V and 8 from J, leaving 21 bases between them. The CDR3 is 15 residues long.

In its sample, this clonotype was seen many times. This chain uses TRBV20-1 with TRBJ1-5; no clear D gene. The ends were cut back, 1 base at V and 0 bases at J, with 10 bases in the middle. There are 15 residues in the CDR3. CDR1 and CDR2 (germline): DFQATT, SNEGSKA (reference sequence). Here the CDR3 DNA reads TGCAGTGCTAGAGGTGTTGGACTTAGCAATCAGCCCCAGCATTTT. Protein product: CSARGVGLSNQPQHF.

This CDR3 is CATSSTGTGHEKLFF. Written as DNA, the CDR3 is TGTGCCACCAGCAGCACCGGGACAGGGCACGAAAAACTGTTTTTT. The chain employs TRBV15 and TRBJ1-4, with 9 bases that match TRBD1. V was pared by 3 bases and J by 8 bases, with 7 bases of the junction left unmatched. The CDR3 is 15 amino acids. The germline V gene encodes CDR1 LNHNV and CDR2 YYDKDF (reference sequence).

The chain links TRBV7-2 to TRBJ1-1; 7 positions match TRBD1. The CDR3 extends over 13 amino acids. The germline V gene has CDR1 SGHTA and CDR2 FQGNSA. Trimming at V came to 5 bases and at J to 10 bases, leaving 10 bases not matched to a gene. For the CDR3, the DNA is TGTGCCAGCAGCAACCGACAGGGTGGGGCAGCTTTCTTT. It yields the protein CASSNRQGGAAFF.

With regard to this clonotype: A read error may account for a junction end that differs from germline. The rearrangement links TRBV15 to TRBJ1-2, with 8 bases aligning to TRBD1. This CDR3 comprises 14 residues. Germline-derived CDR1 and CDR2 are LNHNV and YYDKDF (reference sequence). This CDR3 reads CATSRVDRERGYTF. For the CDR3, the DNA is TGTGCCACCAGCAGAGTGGACAGGGAACGTGGCTACACTTTC.

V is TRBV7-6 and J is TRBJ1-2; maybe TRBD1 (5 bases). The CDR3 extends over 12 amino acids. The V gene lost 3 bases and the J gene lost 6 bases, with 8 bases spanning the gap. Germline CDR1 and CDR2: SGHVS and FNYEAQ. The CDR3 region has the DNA TGTGCCAGCAGCTTGCTGGGGGATGGCTACACCTTC. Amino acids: CASSLLGDGYTF.

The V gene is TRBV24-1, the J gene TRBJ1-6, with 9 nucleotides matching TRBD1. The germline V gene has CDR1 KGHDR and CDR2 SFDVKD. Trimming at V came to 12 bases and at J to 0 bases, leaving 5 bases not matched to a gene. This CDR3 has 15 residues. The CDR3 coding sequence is TGTGCCGTGGGACAGGGTAGCTCCTATAATTCACCCCTCCACTTT. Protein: CAVGQGSSYNSPLHF.

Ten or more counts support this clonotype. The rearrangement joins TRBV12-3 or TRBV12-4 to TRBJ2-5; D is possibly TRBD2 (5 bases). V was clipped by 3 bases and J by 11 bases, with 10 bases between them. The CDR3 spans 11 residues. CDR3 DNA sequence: TGTGCCAGCAGTTTTACCGAGCGGCAGTACTTC. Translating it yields CASSFTERQYF.

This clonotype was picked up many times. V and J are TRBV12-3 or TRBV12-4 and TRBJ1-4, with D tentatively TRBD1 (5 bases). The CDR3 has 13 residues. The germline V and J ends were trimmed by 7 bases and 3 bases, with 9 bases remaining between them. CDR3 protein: CASIRQPNEKLFF. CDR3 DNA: TGTGCCAGCATCCGACAGCCTAATGAAAAACTGTTTTTT.

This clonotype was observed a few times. The CDR3 sequence is CAISEGQGTAYSNQPQHF. The CDR3 DNA is TGTGCCATCAGTGAGGGACAGGGGACTGCTTATAGCAATCAGCCCCAGCATTTT. The chain is built from TRBV10-3 and TRBJ1-5, with 9 bases fitting TRBD1. Germline lookup yields CDR1 ENHRY and CDR2 SYGVKD. V shed 2 bases, J shed 0 bases, and the junction held 8 bases outside the gene matches. CDR3 length equals 18 residues.